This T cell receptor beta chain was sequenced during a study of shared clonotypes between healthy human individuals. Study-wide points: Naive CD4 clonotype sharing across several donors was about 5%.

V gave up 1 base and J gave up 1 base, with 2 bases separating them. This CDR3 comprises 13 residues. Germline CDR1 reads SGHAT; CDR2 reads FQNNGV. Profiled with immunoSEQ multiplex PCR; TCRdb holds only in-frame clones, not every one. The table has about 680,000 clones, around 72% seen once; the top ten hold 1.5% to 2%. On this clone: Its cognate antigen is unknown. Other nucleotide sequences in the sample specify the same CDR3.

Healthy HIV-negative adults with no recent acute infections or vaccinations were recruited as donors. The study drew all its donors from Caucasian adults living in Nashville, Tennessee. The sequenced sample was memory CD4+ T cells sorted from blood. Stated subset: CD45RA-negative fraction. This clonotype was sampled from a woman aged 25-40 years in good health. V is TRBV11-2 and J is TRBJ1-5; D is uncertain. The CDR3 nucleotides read TGTGCCAGCAGCTTAGCGAGCAATCAGCCCCAGCATTTT. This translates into CASSLASNQPQHF.